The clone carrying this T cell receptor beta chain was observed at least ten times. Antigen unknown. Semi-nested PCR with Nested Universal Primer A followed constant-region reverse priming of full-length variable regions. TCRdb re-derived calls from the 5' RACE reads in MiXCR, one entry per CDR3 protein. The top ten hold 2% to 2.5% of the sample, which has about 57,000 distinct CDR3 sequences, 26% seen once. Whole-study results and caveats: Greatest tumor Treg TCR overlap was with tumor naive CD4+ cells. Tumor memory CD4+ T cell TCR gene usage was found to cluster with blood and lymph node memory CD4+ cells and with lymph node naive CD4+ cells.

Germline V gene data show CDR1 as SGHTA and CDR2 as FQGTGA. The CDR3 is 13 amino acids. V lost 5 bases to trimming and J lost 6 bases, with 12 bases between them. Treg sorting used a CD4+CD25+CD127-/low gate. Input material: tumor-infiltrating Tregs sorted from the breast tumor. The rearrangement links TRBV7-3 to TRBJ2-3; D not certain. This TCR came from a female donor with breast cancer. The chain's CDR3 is CASSRNNGDTQYF. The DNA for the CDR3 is TGTGCCAGCAGCCGTAACAATGGGGATACGCAGTATTTT.